This TCR beta chain was documented in a study of graft-versus-host responses after intestinal transplantation. Study context: Each of the recipients got a multivisceral, liver-intestinal, or isolated intestinal transplant.

The study, taken as a whole, reports: Within allografts, high graft-versus-host to host-versus-graft clonal ratios were seen among patients with graft-donor T cell macrochimerism. There were GvH clones found in recipient marrow, and some of them appeared first in ileum or blood.

Note on this clone: Its antigen is unknown.

TCRdb's copy holds only in-frame clones and misses some; the assay was immunoSEQ multiplex PCR. Of roughly 110,000 clones in the sample, more than 85% were seen once. The sample here was unstimulated CD8+ T cells sorted from spleen or lymph node cells, taken before transplant. The sequence came from a human donor who was the organ donor for an intestinal transplant.

In nucleotides, the CDR3 is TGTGCCAGCAGTGGTCTTTGGACTAGCGCCAACAATGAGCAGTTCTTC. Translating it yields CASSGLWTSANNEQFF. The chain links TRBV2 to TRBJ2-1; TRBD2 aligns across 9 bases. Unmatched junction bases numbered 9, after V lost 4 bases and J lost 5 bases. Germline assignment: CDR1 SNHLY and CDR2 FYNNEI. The CDR3 consists of 16 residues.